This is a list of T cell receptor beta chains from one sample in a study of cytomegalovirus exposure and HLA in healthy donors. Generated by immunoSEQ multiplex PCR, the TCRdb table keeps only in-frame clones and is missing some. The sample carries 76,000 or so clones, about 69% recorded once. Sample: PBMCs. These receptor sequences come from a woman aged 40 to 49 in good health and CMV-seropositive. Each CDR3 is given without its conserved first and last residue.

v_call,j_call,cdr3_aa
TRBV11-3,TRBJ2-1,ASSSRLAGGLYNEQF
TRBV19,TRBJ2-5,ASSRTSGSPQETQY
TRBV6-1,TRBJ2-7,ASSEDPTGQGYEQY
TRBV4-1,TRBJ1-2,ASSHDGTLNYGYT
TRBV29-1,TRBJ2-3,SVGPARDTQY
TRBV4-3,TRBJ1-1,ASSQEWGSEAF
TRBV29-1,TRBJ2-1,SVKGDQGGGEQF
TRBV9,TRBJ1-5,ASSVGFHSNQPQH
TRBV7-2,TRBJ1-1,ASSGTTSRTEAF
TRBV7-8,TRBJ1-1,ASSQPSPFLNTEAF
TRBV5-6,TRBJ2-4,ASSLTGQEVAKNIQY
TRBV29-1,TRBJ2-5,SVGLAWETQY
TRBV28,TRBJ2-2,ASIRGGYTGELF
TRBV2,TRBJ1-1,ASSEGWNTEAF
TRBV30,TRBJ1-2,AWSEQGYGYT
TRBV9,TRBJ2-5,ASSVEGRETQY
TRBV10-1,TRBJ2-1,ASSRDYNEQF
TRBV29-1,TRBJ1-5,SAGQLNQPQH
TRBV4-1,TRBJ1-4,ASSQDWPQTNEKLF
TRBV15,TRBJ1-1,ATSAHRGMETEAF
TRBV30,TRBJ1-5,ACGGQGNQPQH
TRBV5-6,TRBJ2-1,ASSKPGTGTYNEQF
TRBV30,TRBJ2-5,AWGPLAGIRETQY
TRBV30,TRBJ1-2,AWTRDSGGYT
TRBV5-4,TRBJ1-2,ASSQQGAAGYT
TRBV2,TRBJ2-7,ASSGVAGGFGEQY
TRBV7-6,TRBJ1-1,ASSFDSNTEAF
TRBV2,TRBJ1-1,ASSNRVGTEAF
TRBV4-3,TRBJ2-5,ASSPGLAGRRETQY
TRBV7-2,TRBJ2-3,ASGLMRDSTDTQY
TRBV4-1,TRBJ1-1,ASSILDWNTEAF
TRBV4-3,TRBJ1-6,ASSQDTGVSSYNSPLH
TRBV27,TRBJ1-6,ASSLASGTFSSPLH
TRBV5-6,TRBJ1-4,ASSLRLGTGRNEKLF
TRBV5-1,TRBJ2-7,ASTGDTTY
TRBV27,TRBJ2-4,ASRPAGGTHIQY
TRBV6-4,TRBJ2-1,ASSASSENEQF
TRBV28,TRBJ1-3,ASISDRGHGNTIY
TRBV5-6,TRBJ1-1,ASSFRRASDEAF
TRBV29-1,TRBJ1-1,SVFQGGTTEAF
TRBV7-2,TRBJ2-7,ASSLSSSEQY
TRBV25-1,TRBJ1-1,ARTLNTEAF
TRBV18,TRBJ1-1,ASSPPNRNTEAF